Presented here are 4 T cell receptor beta chains from one specimen sequenced in a study of shared clonotypes between healthy human individuals. Profiled with immunoSEQ multiplex PCR; TCRdb holds only in-frame clones, not every one. The table includes 950,000 to 1,100,000 clones, around 78% detected once. Specimen: memory CD4+ T cells from PBMCs. Subset given: CD45RA-negative fraction. The receptor set was obtained from a man aged 18 to 30 in good health. Some clones in this sample may be carry-over from other donors' samples.

A remark on this clone: Other nucleotide sequences from this sample produce the same CDR3. This rearrangement joins TRBV2 to TRBJ1-5; D might be TRBD1 (5 bases). This CDR3 has 14 amino acids. CDR1 and CDR2 (germline): SNHLY, FYNNEI. Between the trimmed V and J ends, which lost 4 bases and 4 bases, there was a span of 11 bases. CDR3 sequence (DNA): TGTGCCAGCAGTGGGACAAACAGGAATCAGCCCCAGCATTTT. Protein: CASSGTNRNQPQHF.

A few counts support this clone. V and J are TRBV7-2 and TRBJ2-5, with D tentatively TRBD1 (6 bases). There are 13 residues in the CDR3. Trimming took off 5 bases at V and 5 bases at J, with 12 bases between the two ends. Germline CDR1 is SGHTA and CDR2 is FQGNSA. CDR3 region: CASSLTGYETQYF. CDR3 coding DNA: TGTGCCAGCAGCCTTACAGGGTATGAGACCCAGTACTTC. Based on the CDR3 plus reference TRBV7-2 and TRBJ2-5, the full variable domain is GAGVSQSPSNKVTEKGKDVELRCDPISGHTALYWYRQSLGQGLEFLIYFQGNSAPDKSGLPSDRFSAERTGGSVSTLTIQRTQQEDSAVYLCASSLTGYETQYFGPGTRLLVL.

V is TRBV2 and J is TRBJ2-1; 7 bases fit TRBD2. The CDR3 sequence is 15 residues long. Losses at the gene ends were 5 bases for V and 3 bases for J; bases not matched to a gene: 7. Germline loops: CDR1 SNHLY, CDR2 FYNNEI. In DNA, the CDR3 is TGTGCCAGCAGTAGGGGAAGGGAGGGCTACAATGAGCAGTTCTTC. It encodes CASSRGREGYNEQFF.

This chain links TRBV6-5 with TRBJ2-1; D tentatively reads TRBD1 or TRBD2 (5 bases each). In germline, CDR1 is MNHEY, CDR2 SVGAGI. V lost 5 bases, J lost 6 bases, and 14 bases lay in between. The CDR3 has 14 amino acids. The CDR3: CASSPGPQTNEQFF. In nucleotides, the CDR3 is TGTGCCAGCAGTCCGGGACCACAAACCAATGAGCAGTTCTTC.